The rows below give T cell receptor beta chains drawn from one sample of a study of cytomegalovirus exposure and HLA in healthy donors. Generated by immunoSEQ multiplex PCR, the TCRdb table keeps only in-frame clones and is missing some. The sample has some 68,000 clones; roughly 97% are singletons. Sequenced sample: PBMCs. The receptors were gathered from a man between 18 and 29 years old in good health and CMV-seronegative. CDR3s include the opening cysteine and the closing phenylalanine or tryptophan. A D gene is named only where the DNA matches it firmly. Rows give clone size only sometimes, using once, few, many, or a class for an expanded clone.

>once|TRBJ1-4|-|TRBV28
TGTGCCAGCAGTTTAATGGGAGGGAAACTGTTTTTT
CASSLMGGKLFF
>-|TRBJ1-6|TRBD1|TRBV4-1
TGCGCCAGCAGCCCTGGGACAGGGGGTATCACACCCCTCCACTTT
CASSPGTGGITPLHF
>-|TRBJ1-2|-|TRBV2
TGTGCCAGCAGTATGGACATAGCTAACTATGGCTACACCTTC
CASSMDIANYGYTF
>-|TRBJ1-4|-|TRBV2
TGTGCCAGCAGTGAGGGGCGGGGTGGAGAAAAACTGTTTTTT
CASSEGRGGEKLFF
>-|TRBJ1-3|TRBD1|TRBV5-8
TGTGCCAGCAGCTTCGCGGGACAGGGTCGATCGGGAAACACCATATATTTT
CASSFAGQGRSGNTIYF
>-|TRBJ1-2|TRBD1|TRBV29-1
TGCAGCGTTTTAACGGGACAGGGTAGTAACTATGGCTACACCTTC
CSVLTGQGSNYGYTF
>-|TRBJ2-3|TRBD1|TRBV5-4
TGTGCCAGCAGCTCTCCCACAGGGGATTCCACAGATACGCAGTATTTT
CASSSPTGDSTDTQYF
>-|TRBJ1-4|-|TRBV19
TGTGCCAGTAGTCAAGGGGCTAATGAAAAACTGTTTTTT
CASSQGANEKLFF
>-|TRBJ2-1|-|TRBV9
TGTGCCAGCAGCGCGTTAGCGGAGCTCTACAATGAGCAGTTCTTC
CASSALAELYNEQFF
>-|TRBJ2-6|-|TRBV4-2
TGTGCCAGCAGCCAAGCTACTAGCTCTGGGGCCAACGTCCTGACTTTC
CASSQATSSGANVLTF
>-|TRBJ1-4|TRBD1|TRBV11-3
TGTGCCAGCAGCTTAGGGGACAGGGGTAATGAAAAACTGTTTTTT
CASSLGDRGNEKLFF
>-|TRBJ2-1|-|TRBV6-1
TGTGCCAGCAGTCCTACCGGGAACAATGAGCAGTTCTTC
CASSPTGNNEQFF
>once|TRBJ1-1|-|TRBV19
TGTGCCAGTACCCTCCGGGGGAAATGGAACACTGAAGCTTTCTTT
CASTLRGKWNTEAFF
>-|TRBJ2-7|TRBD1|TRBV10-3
TGTGCCATCGGGGACAGCCGAACGGACTCCTACGAGCAGTACTTC
CAIGDSRTDSYEQYF
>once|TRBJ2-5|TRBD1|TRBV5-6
TGTGCCAGCAGTTCGACAGGGGAAGAGACCCAGTACTTC
CASSSTGEETQYF